Each of the 17 T cell receptor beta chains below was sequenced from the same sample in a study of post-analysis software for immune sequencing data. The study, taken as a whole, reports: The five TRBV segments detected at higher frequency in patients than in controls included TRBV5-6, TRBV5-1 and TRBV20-1.

Prepared TCR beta cDNA libraries contained unique molecular identifiers. MiXCR, run by TCRdb on the PCR reads, gives a single entry per CDR3 protein. Of hundreds of thousands of distinct CDR3 sequences listed, nearly 45% were seen once; the top ten hold 9.5% to 13%. No antigen has been assigned to these receptors. The sample comprised blood. Source of these receptors: a girl aged 5-17 years with multiple sclerosis.

This clonotype came up a few times. V and J are TRBV20-1 and TRBJ2-5, with 13 positions matching TRBD2. The CDR3 covers 15 residues. The germline V gene encodes CDR1 DFQATT and CDR2 SNEGSKA (reference sequence). Losses at the gene ends were 3 bases for V and 4 bases for J; bases not matched to a gene: 5. The CDR3 reads CSASRLAGGGETQYF. For the CDR3, the DNA is TGCAGTGCTAGCAGACTAGCGGGAGGCGGAGAGACCCAGTACTTC.

This clonotype was seen only a few times. For the CDR3, the DNA is TGTGCCAGCAGCGTAGCCCCCGGGGAATTGAATGAAAAACTGTTTTTT. This codes for CASSVAPGELNEKLFF. The chain is built from TRBV9 and TRBJ1-4; unclear D gene. The V gene lost 0 bases and the J gene lost 5 bases, with 14 bases spanning the gap. The CDR3 covers 16 residues. Germline V gene sequence: CDR1 SGDLS, CDR2 YYNGEE.

This clonotype was detected a few times. CDR3 nucleotide sequence: TGTGCCAGCAGCAACCCCAGGGTGCTCAACTTCAATGAGCAGTTCTTC. Amino acid sequence: CASSNPRVLNFNEQFF. V gene TRBV7-9 combines with J gene TRBJ2-1, with D perhaps TRBD1 (5 bases). The CDR3 extends over 16 amino acids. Per the germline V gene, CDR1 is SEHNR and CDR2 is FQNEAQ (reference sequence). With 5 bases removed from V and 6 bases from J, the gap between germline ends came to 20 bases.

The CDR3 here is CASSLIGPGQGAEETQYF. The CDR3 bases are TGCGCCAGCAGCTTAATAGGCCCGGGACAGGGGGCGGAGGAGACCCAGTACTTC. The chain uses TRBV5-1 and TRBJ2-5; TRBD1 agrees at 12 bases. This CDR3 comprises 18 residues. Per the germline V gene, CDR1 is SGHRS and CDR2 is YFSETQ. Germline trimming cut 2 bases from V and 5 bases from J; bases unmatched to any gene: 13. The full variable domain, rest sourced from reference TRBV5-1 and TRBJ2-5, is KAGVTQTPRYLIKTRGQQVTLSCSPISGHRSVSWYQQTPGQGLQFLFEYFSETQRNKGNFPGRFSGRQFSNSRSEMNVSTLELGDSALYLCASSLIGPGQGAEETQYFGPGTRLLVL.

This clonotype has only a few counts. The V and J genes are TRBV7-6 and TRBJ2-1; 8 nucleotides agree with TRBD2. Germline loops: CDR1 SGHVS, CDR2 FNYEAQ. Trimming took 5 bases from V and 3 from J; bases not matched to a gene: 9. This CDR3 is 16 amino acids long. This CDR3 is CASSPPAGLDYNEQFF. The CDR3, as DNA: TGTGCCAGCAGCCCCCCCGCGGGACTAGACTACAATGAGCAGTTCTTC.

This clonotype was counted only a few times. The V call is TRBV7-9, the J call TRBJ2-1; 12 bases match TRBD2. This CDR3 contains 20 residues. Trimming at V came to 1 base and at J to 3 bases, leaving 13 bases not matched to a gene. Germline V lookup: CDR1 SEHNR, CDR2 FQNEAQ (reference sequence). CDR3 bases: TGTGCCAGCAGCTTAGGGACTAGCGGGATCCTAGTGCGGTTCTACAATGAGCAGTTCTTC. Translated, it gives CASSLGTSGILVRFYNEQFF.

The genes are TRBV9 and TRBJ2-3; tentative D call: TRBD2 (5 bases). Germline CDR1 reads SGDLS; CDR2 reads YYNGEE. The CDR3 is 16 residues long. The V and J ends lost 3 bases and 0 bases respectively, with 14 bases between them. Here the CDR3 DNA reads TGTGCCAGCAGCGCAAGCGGATCTCCTAGCACAGATACGCAGTATTTT. Translating it yields CASSASGSPSTDTQYF.

This clonotype was detected only once. The rearrangement links TRBV5-1 to TRBJ2-2, with no clear D. This CDR3 comprises 14 residues. Germline assignment: CDR1 SGHRS and CDR2 YFSETQ. Between the trimmed V and J ends, which lost 0 bases and 3 bases, there was a span of 6 bases. In nucleotides, the CDR3 is TGCGCCAGCAGCTTGGAGCCAGACACCGGGGAGCTGTTTTTT. Amino acids: CASSLEPDTGELFF.

V and J are TRBV12-3 or TRBV12-4 and TRBJ1-3, with D hard to call. The length of the CDR3 is 13 residues. V was pared by 6 bases and J by 0 bases, with 6 bases between. The CDR3 region is CASSLFSGNTIYF. The CDR3 DNA reads TGTGCCAGCAGCTTATTCTCTGGAAACACCATATATTTT.

The chain carries TRBV6-1 and TRBJ1-4; D remains ambiguous. The CDR3 has 13 residues. Germline loops: CDR1 MNHNS, CDR2 SASEGT. V dropped 10 bases and J dropped 3 bases, with 12 bases sitting between them. CDR3 residues: CATSRIPNEKLFF. DNA for the CDR3: TGTGCCACGTCCAGGATTCCTAATGAAAAACTGTTTTTT.

V is TRBV6-6 and J is TRBJ2-1, with 10 bases matching TRBD2. CDR1 and CDR2 from the germline V gene are MNHNY and SVGAGI (reference sequence). CDR3 length equals 14 residues. V shed 7 bases, J shed 4 bases, and the junction held 4 bases outside the gene matches. The CDR3, as DNA: TGTGCCAGCACCTCACTAGCGGGGTACAATGAGCAGTTCTTC. It yields the protein CASTSLAGYNEQFF.

The V and J genes are TRBV11-1 and TRBJ2-4; TRBD2 matches 12 bases. This CDR3 is 16 amino acids long. Germline CDR1 and CDR2: SGHAT and FQDESV (reference sequence). V shed 2 bases, J shed 13 bases, and the junction held 12 bases outside the gene matches. CDR3 amino acids: CASSLSLAGGTYAQYF. CDR3 bases: TGTGCCAGCAGCTTAAGCCTAGCGGGGGGGACCTACGCGCAGTACTTC.

The rearrangement uses TRBV6-2 or TRBV6-3 and TRBJ2-1; D might be TRBD2 (6 bases). The CDR3 extends over 15 amino acids. V was trimmed by 5 bases and J by 0 bases, leaving 11 bases between them. Germline V CDR1 and CDR2: MNHEY, SVGEGT. The CDR3 region has the DNA TGTGCCAGCAGTCTACGGGAGAGCTCCTACAATGAGCAGTTCTTC. Its translation: CASSLRESSYNEQFF.

The V call is TRBV27, the J call TRBJ2-6; D is unclear. Germline CDR1 and CDR2: MNHEY and SMNVEV (reference sequence). Trimming left V 5 bases short and J 8 bases short, with 10 bases between. The CDR3 extends over 13 amino acids. As DNA, the CDR3 is TGTGCCAGCAGTCGGCCCGAGACCAACGTCCTGACTTTC. Encoded protein: CASSRPETNVLTF.

J is TRBJ1-1 and V is TRBV7-2; 7 bases fit TRBD1. V lost 5 bases, J lost 10 bases, and 13 bases stayed unmatched. This CDR3 is 14 amino acids long. Germline lookup yields CDR1 SGHTA and CDR2 FQGNSA. The CDR3 reads CASSADRVPLRAFF. Written as DNA, the CDR3 is TGTGCCAGCAGCGCAGACAGGGTACCCCTGAGAGCTTTCTTT.

The gene calls are TRBV11-2 and TRBJ2-5, with D perhaps assigned TRBD1 or TRBD2 (6 bases each). CDR1 and CDR2 (germline): SGHAT, FQNNGV. The V end lost 5 bases, the J end lost 5 bases, and 12 bases lay between the germline ends. The CDR3 has 13 residues. As DNA, the CDR3 is TGTGCCAGCAGCCCTGGGGGGCCTGAGACCCAGTACTTC. Protein: CASSPGGPETQYF.

V gene TRBV5-5 combines with J gene TRBJ1-1, with 7 bases lining up with TRBD1. The J segment lost 4 bases and the V segment lost 2 bases, leaving 14 bases of the junction unmatched. Germline V CDR1 and CDR2: SGHKS, YYEKEE (reference sequence). The CDR3 is 17 residues long. This CDR3 is CASSFFPPSQGGTEAFF. Written as DNA, the CDR3 is TGTGCCAGCAGCTTTTTTCCCCCTTCTCAGGGGGGCACTGAAGCTTTCTTT.